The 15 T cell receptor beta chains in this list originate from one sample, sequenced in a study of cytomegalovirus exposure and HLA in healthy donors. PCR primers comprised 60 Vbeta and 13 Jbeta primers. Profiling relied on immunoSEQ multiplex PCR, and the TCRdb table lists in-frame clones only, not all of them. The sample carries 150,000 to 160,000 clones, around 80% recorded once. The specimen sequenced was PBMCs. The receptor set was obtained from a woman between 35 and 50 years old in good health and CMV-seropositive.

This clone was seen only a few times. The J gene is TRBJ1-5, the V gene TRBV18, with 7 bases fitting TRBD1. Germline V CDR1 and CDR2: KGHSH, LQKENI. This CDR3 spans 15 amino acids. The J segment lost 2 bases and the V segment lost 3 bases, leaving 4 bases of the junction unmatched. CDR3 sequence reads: CASSPDRARNQPQHF. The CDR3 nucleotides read TGTGCCAGCTCACCCGACAGGGCTCGCAATCAGCCCCAGCATTTT.

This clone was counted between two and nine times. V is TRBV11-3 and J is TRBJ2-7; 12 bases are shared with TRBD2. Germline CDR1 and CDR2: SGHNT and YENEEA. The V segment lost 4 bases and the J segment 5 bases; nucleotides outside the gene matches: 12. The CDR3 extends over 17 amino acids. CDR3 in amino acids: CASSYLLLAGGGHEQYF. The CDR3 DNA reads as TGTGCCAGCAGCTACCTCTTACTAGCGGGAGGAGGCCACGAGCAGTACTTC.

The DNA of the CDR3 is TGTGCCAGCAGCTTAGCGGAGGGGAGGGAGACTGAAGCTTTCTTT. Its protein product is CASSLAEGRETEAFF. The rearrangement joins TRBV7-9 to TRBJ1-1; D may be TRBD1 (5 bases). Deletions cut 0 bases from V and 5 bases from J, with 13 bases between. Germline V gene lookup returns CDR1 SEHNR and CDR2 FQNEAQ (reference sequence). This CDR3 is 15 amino acids long.

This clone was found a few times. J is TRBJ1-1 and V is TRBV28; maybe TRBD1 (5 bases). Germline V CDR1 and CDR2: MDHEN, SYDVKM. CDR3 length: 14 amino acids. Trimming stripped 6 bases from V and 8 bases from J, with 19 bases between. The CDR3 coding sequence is TGTGCCAGCAGCCTAACCCGGCAGGGAAGGGAAGCTTTCTTT. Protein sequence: CASSLTRQGREAFF.

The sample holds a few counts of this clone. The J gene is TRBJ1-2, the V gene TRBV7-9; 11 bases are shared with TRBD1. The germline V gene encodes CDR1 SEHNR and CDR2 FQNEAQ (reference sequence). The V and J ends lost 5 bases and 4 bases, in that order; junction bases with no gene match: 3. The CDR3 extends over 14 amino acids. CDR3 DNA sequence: TGTGCCAGCAGCCACGGGACAGGGGGCTATGGCTACACCTTC. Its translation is CASSHGTGGYGYTF.

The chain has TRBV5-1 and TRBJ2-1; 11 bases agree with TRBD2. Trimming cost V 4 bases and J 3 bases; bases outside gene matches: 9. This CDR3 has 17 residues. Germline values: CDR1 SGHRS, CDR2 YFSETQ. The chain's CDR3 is CASSPWEGTSGYNEQFF. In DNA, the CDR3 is TGCGCCAGCAGCCCCTGGGAGGGGACTAGCGGCTACAATGAGCAGTTCTTC.

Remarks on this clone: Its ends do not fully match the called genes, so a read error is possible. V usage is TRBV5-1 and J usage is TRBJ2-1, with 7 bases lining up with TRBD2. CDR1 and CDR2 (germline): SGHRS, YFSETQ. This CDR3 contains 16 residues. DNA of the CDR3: TGCGCCAGCAGTTTGGAATCTCAGCGGGGCTACAATGAGCAGTTCTTC. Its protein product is CASSLESQRGYNEQFF.

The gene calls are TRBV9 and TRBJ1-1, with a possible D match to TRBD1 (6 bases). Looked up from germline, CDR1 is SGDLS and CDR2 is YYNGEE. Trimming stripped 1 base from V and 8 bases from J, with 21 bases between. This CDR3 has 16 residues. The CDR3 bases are TGTGCCAGCAGCGTATCGACAGGCACCTGGGGGGGGGAAGCTTTCTTT. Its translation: CASSVSTGTWGGEAFF.

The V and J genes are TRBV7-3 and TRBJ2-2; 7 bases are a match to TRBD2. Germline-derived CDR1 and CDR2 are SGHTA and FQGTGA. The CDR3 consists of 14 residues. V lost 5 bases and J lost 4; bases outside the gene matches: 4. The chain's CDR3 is CASSRLAGTGELFF. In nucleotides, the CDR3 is TGTGCCAGCAGCCGACTAGCAGGCACCGGGGAGCTGTTTTTT.

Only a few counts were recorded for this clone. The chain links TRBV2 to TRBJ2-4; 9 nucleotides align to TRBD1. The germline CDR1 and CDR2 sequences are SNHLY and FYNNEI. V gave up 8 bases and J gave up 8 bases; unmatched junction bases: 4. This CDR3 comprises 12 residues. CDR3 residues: CASRGDRDIQYF. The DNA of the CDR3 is TGTGCCAGCCGAGGGGACAGGGACATTCAGTACTTC.

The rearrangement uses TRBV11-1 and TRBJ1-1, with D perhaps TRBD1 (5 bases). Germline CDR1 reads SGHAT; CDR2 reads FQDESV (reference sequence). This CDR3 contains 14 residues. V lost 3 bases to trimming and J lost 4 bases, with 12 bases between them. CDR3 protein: CASSLRAGGTEAFF. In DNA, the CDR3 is TGTGCCAGCAGCTTGAGGGCCGGGGGCACTGAAGCTTTCTTT.

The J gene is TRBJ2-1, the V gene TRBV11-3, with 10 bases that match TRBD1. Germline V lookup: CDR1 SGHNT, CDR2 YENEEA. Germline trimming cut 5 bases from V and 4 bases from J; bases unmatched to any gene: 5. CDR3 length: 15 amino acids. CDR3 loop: CASSPTGGTYNEQFF. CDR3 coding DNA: TGTGCCAGCAGCCCGACAGGGGGCACATACAATGAGCAGTTCTTC.

In nucleotides, the CDR3 is TGTGCCAGCAGCGCGTCGACAGGGAAGAGCTCCTACAATGAGCAGTTCTTC. This codes for CASSASTGKSSYNEQFF. The chain links TRBV9 to TRBJ2-1; 7 bases map to TRBD1. Trimming took 3 bases from V and 0 from J; bases not matched to a gene: 9. This CDR3 has 17 residues. Germline lookup yields CDR1 SGDLS and CDR2 YYNGEE.

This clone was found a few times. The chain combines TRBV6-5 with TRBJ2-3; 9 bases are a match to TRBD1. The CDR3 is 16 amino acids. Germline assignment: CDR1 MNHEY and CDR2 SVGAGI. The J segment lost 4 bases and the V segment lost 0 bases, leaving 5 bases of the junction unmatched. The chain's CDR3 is CASSYSGTGTPDTQYF. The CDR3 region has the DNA TGTGCCAGCAGTTACTCCGGGACAGGGACCCCAGATACGCAGTATTTT.

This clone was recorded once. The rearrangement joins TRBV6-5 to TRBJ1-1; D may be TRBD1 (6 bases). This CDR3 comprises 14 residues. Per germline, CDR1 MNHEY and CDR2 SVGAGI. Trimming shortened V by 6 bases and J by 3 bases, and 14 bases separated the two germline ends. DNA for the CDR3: TGTGCCAGCAGCTCCCCAGGGGCGTACACTGAAGCTTTCTTT. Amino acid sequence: CASSSPGAYTEAFF.